The present T cell receptor beta chain was sequenced within a study of CD8 T cells in Susac syndrome. It was with random hexamers that roughly 0.45 to 1 ug RNA was reverse transcribed. TCRdb processed the immunoSEQ multiplex PCR reads anew with MiXCR; each CDR3 protein has one entry. The sample records 90,000 to 150,000 distinct CDR3 sequences, roughly 94% being singletons. Points from the study as a whole: It was acknowledged in the study that its TCR sequencing and HLA analysis involved a relatively small number of individuals.

With regard to this clonotype: Its antigen is undetermined.

The authors carried out high-throughput sequencing of TCR beta. They applied it to CD8+ and CD4+ T cells obtained from blood. Controls were drawn from healthy donors and were matched for age and sex. TEMRA cells were FACS-enriched, unlike CD8+ and CD4+ T cells, which were negatively isolated. Trimming took off 4 bases at V and 3 bases at J, with 25 bases between the two ends. The CDR3 is 18 residues long. J is TRBJ2-7 and V is TRBV12-3 or TRBV12-4; maybe TRBD1 (6 bases). The sequence was obtained from a human donor in good health. Material: CD4+ T cells from PBMCs. DNA of the CDR3: TGTGCCAGCAGTTCGTTACGGGACAAATCTACTACCCGCTACGAGCAGTACTTC. This codes for CASSSLRDKSTTRYEQYF.